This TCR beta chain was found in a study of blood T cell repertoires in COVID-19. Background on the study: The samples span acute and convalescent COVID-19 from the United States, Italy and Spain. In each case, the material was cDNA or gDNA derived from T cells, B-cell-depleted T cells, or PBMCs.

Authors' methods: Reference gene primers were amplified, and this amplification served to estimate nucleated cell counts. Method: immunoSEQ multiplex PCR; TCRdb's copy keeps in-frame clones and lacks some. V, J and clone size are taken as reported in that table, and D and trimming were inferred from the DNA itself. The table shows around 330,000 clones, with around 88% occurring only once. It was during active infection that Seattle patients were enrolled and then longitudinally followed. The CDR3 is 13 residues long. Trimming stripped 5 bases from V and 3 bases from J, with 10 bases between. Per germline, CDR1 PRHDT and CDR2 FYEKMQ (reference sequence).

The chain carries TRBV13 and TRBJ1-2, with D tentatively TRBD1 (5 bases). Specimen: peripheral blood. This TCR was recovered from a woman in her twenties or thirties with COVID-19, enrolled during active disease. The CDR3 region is CASSNDSYYGYTF. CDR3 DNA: TGTGCCAGCAGCAACGACAGCTACTATGGCTACACCTTC. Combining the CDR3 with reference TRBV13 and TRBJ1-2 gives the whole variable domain AAGVIQSPRHLIKEKRETATLKCYPIPRHDTVYWYQQGPGQDPQFLISFYEKMQSDKGSIPDRFSAQQFSDYHSELNMSSLELGDSALYFCASSNDSYYGYTFGSGTRLTVV.